The 3 T cell receptor beta chains reported below all come from one sample, sequenced in a study of T cells in Graves' hyperthyroidism and ophthalmopathy. Regions amplified from RNA transcripts were the TCR beta CDR3 regions. A first-round RT-PCR of the TCR CDR3 used the HTBI primer set. MiXCR was run by TCRdb on the multiplex PCR reads, yielding one entry per CDR3 protein. Altogether about 500,000 distinct CDR3 sequences are present, over 15% being singletons, with the ten largest covering 17%. Sequencing input: blood. These receptors were obtained from a woman under 30 with Graves' ophthalmopathy.

The chain links TRBV7-8 to TRBJ2-7; TRBD2 matches 8 bases. Trimming took 5 bases from V and 5 from J; bases not matched to a gene: 11. The CDR3 runs to 15 residues. Germline V gene sequence: CDR1 SGHVS, CDR2 FQNEAQ. The CDR3 spells CASSPLGGGGDEQYF. The DNA for the CDR3 is TGTGCCAGCAGCCCCCTCGGGGGGGGAGGGGACGAGCAGTACTTC.

This clonotype was counted many times. The chain employs TRBV5-1 and TRBJ2-7; D possibly corresponds to TRBD1 (5 bases). V lost 4 bases to trimming and J lost 2 bases, with 13 bases between them. Germline V gene data show CDR1 as SGHRS and CDR2 as YFSETQ. CDR3 size: 14 residues. The CDR3 bases are TGCGCCAGCAGCCTGGACACCCCTCCCTACGAGCAGTACTTC. Protein sequence: CASSLDTPPYEQYF.

This clonotype has a count of ten or more. As DNA, the CDR3 is TGTGCCAGCAGCTTCGAGGGTCTTTTCTCCTACGAGCAGTACTTC. This codes for CASSFEGLFSYEQYF. The chain uses TRBV5-8 and TRBJ2-7; maybe TRBD2 (5 bases). Trimming stripped 2 bases from V and 0 bases from J, with 12 bases between. Germline loops: CDR1 SGHTS, CDR2 YDEGEE. The CDR3 loop spans 15 amino acids.